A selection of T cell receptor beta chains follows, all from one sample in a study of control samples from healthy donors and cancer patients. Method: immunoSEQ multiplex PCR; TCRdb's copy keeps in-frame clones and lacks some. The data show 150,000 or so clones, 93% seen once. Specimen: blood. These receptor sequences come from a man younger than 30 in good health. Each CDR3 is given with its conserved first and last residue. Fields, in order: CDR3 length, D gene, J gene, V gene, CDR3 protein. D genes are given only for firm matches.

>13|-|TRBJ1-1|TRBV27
CASSLGRAAEAFF
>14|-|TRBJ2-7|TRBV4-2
CASSPGQVGNEQYF
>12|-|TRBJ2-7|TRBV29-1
CSVGQGTYEQYF
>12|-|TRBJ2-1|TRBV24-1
CATSDIKNEQFF
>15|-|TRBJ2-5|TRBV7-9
CASSLVSSAGETQYF
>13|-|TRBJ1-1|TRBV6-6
CASSYAGNSEAFF
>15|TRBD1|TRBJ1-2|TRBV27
CASSLTGRGIFGYTF
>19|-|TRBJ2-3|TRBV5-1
CASRLGRIFSSVGEDTQYF
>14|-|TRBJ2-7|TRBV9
CASSVGGAAYEQYF
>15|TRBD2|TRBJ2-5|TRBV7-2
CASSPGLAGVETQYF
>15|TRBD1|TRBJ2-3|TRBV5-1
CASSFGTGIRDTQYF
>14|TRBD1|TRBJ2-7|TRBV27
CASSLYRGHPEQYF
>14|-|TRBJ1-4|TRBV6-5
CASKGGHRNEKLFF
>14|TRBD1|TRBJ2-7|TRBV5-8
CASSLGQGASREYF
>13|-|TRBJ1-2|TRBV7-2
CASAGGLANGYTF
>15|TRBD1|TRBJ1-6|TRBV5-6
CASSLVGQGASPLHF
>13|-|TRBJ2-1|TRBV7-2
CASEASSYNEQFF
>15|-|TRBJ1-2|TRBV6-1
CASSEGRGVLNGYTF
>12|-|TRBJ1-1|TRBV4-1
CASSHPGFEAFF
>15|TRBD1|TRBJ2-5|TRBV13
CASSPETGGRETQYF
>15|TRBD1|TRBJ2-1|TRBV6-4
CASRPGTGYNNEQFF
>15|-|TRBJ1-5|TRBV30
CAWSFGLGGNQPQHF